The source of this T cell receptor beta chain is a study of post-analysis software for immune sequencing data. The wider study: Relapsing-remitting, secondary progressive and progressive-relapsing forms made up the multiple sclerosis disease courses. Whole-study findings and limits: F-measure co-clustering was strong for batch-matched samples. Patients carried four or five TRBV segments more frequently than controls did, and TRBV5-6, TRBV5-1 and TRBV20-1 were among them. Multiple sclerosis patients showed significantly lower normalized Chao1 diversity than controls did.

Unique molecular identifiers were present in the TCR beta cDNA libraries. A population of roughly 1 to 11 million T cells gave rise to about 500,000 cDNA molecules. TCRdb reanalysed the PCR reads using MiXCR and keeps one entry per CDR3 protein. The sample shows 750,000 to 950,000 distinct CDR3 sequences, approximately 44% of them seen only once. Concerning this clonotype itself: Its specificity is not known.

Germline V gene data show CDR1 as KGHDR and CDR2 as SFDVKD. V was clipped by 3 bases and J by 5 bases; unmatched bases: 9. The CDR3 is 16 residues long. The V and J genes are TRBV24-1 and TRBJ2-3; 8 bases map to TRBD1. Material for sequencing was blood. The sequence derives from a girl aged 5 to 17 with multiple sclerosis. CDR3 residues: CATSDPGTGPQDTQYF. The DNA for the CDR3 is TGTGCCACCAGTGATCCCGGGACAGGACCCCAAGATACGCAGTATTTT.